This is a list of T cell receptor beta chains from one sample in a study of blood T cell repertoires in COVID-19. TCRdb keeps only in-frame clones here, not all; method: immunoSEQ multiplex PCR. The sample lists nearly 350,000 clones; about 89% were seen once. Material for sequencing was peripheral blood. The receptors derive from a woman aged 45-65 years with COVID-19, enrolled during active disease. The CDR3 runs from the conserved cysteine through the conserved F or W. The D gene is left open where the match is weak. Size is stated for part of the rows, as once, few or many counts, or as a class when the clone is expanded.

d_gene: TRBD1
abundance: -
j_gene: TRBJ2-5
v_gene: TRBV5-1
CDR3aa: CASSTTPGQQETQYF
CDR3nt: TGCGCCAGCAGCACAACCCCGGGACAGCAAGAGACCCAGTACTTC

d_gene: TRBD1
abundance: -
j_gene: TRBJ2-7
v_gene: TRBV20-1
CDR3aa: CSASLQGSSYEQYF
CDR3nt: TGCAGTGCTAGTCTACAGGGGAGCTCCTACGAGCAGTACTTC

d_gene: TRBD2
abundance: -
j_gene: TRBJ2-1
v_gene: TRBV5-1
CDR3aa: CASSWGWDGGTNEQFF
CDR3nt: TGCGCCAGCAGCTGGGGTTGGGACGGGGGGACCAATGAGCAGTTCTTC

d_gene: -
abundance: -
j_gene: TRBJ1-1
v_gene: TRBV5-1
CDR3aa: CASSSLSGRTEAFF
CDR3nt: TGCGCCAGCAGCTCCTTATCGGGGAGGACTGAAGCTTTCTTT

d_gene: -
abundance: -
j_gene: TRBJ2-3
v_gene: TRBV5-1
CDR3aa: CASSLLQVAVFGDTQYF
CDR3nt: TGCGCCAGCAGCTTGCTACAGGTTGCCGTTTTTGGAGATACGCAGTATTTT

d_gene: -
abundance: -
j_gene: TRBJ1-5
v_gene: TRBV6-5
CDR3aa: CASRQYSNQPQHF
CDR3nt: TGTGCCAGCCGCCAGTATAGCAATCAGCCCCAGCATTTT

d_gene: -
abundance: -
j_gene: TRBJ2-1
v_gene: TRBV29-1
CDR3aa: CSVELVPGSGNEQFF
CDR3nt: TGCAGCGTTGAATTAGTACCCGGGAGTGGGAATGAGCAGTTCTTC

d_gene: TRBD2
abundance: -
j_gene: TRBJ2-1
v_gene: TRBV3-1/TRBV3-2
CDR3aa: CASSQEYGLAGGNEQFF
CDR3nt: TGTGCCAGCAGCCAAGAATACGGACTAGCGGGAGGGAATGAGCAGTTCTTC

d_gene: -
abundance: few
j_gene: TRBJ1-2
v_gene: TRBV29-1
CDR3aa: CSVDGGNGYTF
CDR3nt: TGCAGCGTTGACGGGGGGAATGGCTACACCTTC

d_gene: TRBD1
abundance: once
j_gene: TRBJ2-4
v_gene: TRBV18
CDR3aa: CASSARGQDVEAKNIQYF
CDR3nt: TGTGCCAGCTCAGCGAGGGGGCAGGATGTGGAGGCCAAAAACATTCAGTACTTC

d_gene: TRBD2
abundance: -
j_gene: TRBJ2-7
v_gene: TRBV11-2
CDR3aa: CASSFANSGRTHF
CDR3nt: TGTGCCAGCAGCTTTGCGAATAGCGGGAGGACCCACTTC

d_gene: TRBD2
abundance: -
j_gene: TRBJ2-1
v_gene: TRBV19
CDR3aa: CASRNLAGLRSGSYNEQFF
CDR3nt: TGTGCCAGTAGAAACCTAGCGGGACTTCGGTCTGGCTCCTACAATGAGCAGTTCTTC

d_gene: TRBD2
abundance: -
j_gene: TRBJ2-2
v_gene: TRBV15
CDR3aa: CATSSAGGGANTGELFF
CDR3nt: TGTGCCACCAGCAGCGCCGGGGGGGGAGCGAACACCGGGGAGCTGTTTTTT

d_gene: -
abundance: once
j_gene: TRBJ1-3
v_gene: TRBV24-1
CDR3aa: CATSDATGTSSGNTIYF
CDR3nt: TGTGCCACCAGTGATGCAACCGGGACATCCTCTGGAAACACCATATATTTT

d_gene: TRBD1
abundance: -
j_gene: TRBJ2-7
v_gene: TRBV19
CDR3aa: CASSMLGQGAYEQYF
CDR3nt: TGTGCCAGTAGTATGTTAGGACAGGGGGCCTACGAGCAGTACTTC

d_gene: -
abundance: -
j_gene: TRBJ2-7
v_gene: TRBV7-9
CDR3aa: CASSPRVEQYF
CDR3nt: TGTGCCAGCAGCCCCCGCGTGGAGCAGTACTTC

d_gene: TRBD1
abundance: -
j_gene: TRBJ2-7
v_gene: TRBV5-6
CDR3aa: CASSPKQGSSYEQYF
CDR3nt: TGTGCCAGCAGCCCGAAACAGGGGAGCTCCTACGAGCAGTACTTC